This T cell receptor (beta chain) is drawn from a study of cytomegalovirus exposure and HLA in healthy donors (dated by TCRdb to the late 2010s). At the level of the whole study: An earlier analysis of 550 to 700 of the donors reported 250 to 350 Gb of sequence data and 117 million unique TCR beta sequences from about 179 million T cells. An early release that covered 500 to 800 HLA-typed donors contained around 300 gigabases of sequencing data and around 85 million unique TCR sequences. Of the roughly 420 genotyped donors, 81% were placed in the genetic ancestry cluster associated with self-reported Caucasian donors. The study was designed to test whether signatures of past pathogen exposure could be identified by cataloging public T cell receptors. The study used immunosequencing to profile the T cell repertoires of approximately 650 subjects and linked those repertoires to cytomegalovirus serostatus. In addition to the first cohort of several hundred subjects, a separate validation cohort of around 110 different subjects was used. To predict cytomegalovirus infection status, the study brought together high-throughput TCR immunosequencing, statistical association of individual TCRs with disease status, and machine learning. In a later analysis, previously published TCR beta repertoires from roughly 710 donors were re-analyzed and high-resolution HLA genotyping was added so that TCR occurrence patterns could be studied. Rather than drawing on any new phenotypic data, the later analysis identified candidate immune exposures from TCR beta sequences and the way those sequences occurred across donors. To decide whether each TCR beta V gene segment behaved as functional or pseudogenic, an earlier analysis of several hundred of the donors relied on high-throughput TCR beta sequencing. Alongside the repertoire data, information on donor age, sex, ethnicity and CMV serostatus was compiled. In a later genetic analysis, genome-wide SNP genotypes for about 55% of the roughly 700 donors were used, and that subset was treated as a discovery cohort. All discovery cohort repertoires had been generated using a single sequencing platform. Both class I and class II loci were covered by HLA typing, at four-digit resolution. The number of typed donors differed by locus: roughly 629-630 for A, B, C, DRB1 and DQB1; 522 for DQA1; approximately 600 for DPA1; and some 430 for DPB1. Four to six DR-DQ haplotypes were handled as single units for association and clustering, since linkage in the cohort was strong. Among about 370 genotyped donors of the cohort, an average of approximately 240,000 unique TCR beta nucleotide sequences was sequenced per donor, of which 15% to 20% were non-productive. Here is what the overall study found, with its caveats: A further reported finding was that TCR beta sequences accurately predicted the HLA-A and HLA-B alleles for most subjects in the first cohort. Most CMV-associated TCR beta chains appeared to be HLA-restricted in a later analysis, and the HLA associations seemed to be driven largely by CMV exposure. Several of the top co-occurrence clusters appeared to be linked to parvovirus B19, influenza, CMV and Epstein-Barr virus, according to a later analysis. Because the 87-base-pair reads could not distinguish some IMGT-functional V segments, including TRBV6-2 and TRBV6-3, those segments were excluded. CMV serostatus was the only immune exposure information available for the cohort. Correlated functional status among segregating V segments might reflect linkage disequilibrium, but an unknown experimental factor could not be ruled out. The earlier analysis of nearly 600 of the donors excluded some 16 rarely observed V segments, including chromosome 9 orphons, because counts were too low. The cohort was sequenced for TCR beta chains only, and without alpha or paired-chain data the features that could be detected were limited. The study gave a list of about 150 TCR beta chains associated with cytomegalovirus. A later analysis associated about 16,000 TCR beta sequences with specific HLA alleles at a false discovery rate of 0.05. The classifier was reported to diagnose cytomegalovirus status with high specificity and sensitivity in both the original cohort and the validation cohort. An earlier analysis of approximately 530 of the donors showed that most TCR beta V segments appeared in productive rearrangements either about 90% or about 30% of the time, which broadly matched IMGT annotations. In a later analysis, HLA-associated TCR beta chains showed more clonal expansion and lower generation probabilities than non-associated chains that were equally common. Assigning TCR associations to individual alleles was difficult when HLA alleles, especially DR and DQ, strongly co-occurred. A later analysis found that TCR association rates varied across HLA loci, with DRB1 alleles showing the most associated TCRs and HLA-C alleles the fewest. Sequencing depth was assumed to be roughly uniform across donors in the presence/absence analyses, though that assumption may not hold. The authors suggested that the approach could potentially be generalized to other disease states and immunological phenotypes. A cluster of highly shared sequence variants was judged likely to be a technical artifact of the sequencing pipeline. Because some donors lacked HLA typing at each locus, the association tests relied only on the typed subset. A later genetic analysis reported fewer N-insertions in productive TCRs among donors in an Asian-associated ancestry cluster than the roughly 690-donor mean. In vitro tests confirmed that a few of the cytomegalovirus-associated TCR beta chains recognize cytomegalovirus antigens. Most TCR sequences were seen in very few donors, while some public TCRs were found in many individuals. An association between a missense DCLRE1C variant and V-gene and J-gene trimming of TCR beta chains was found in a later genetic analysis and replicated in an independent cohort.

Library generation was performed with the immunoSEQ multiplex PCR assay. For the multiplex PCR, a mixture combining 60 forward primers for TCR Vbeta segments and 13 reverse primers for TCR Jbeta segments was used. The CDR3 region of rearranged TCR beta genes was amplified from genomic DNA with a multiplex PCR assay. On the Illumina HiSeq System, the amplified TCR beta libraries were sequenced as 87-base-pair reads. Under the source paper's analysis protocol: In a later analysis, some 80 million unique TCR beta chains were counted across the 650 to 750 repertoires, and roughly 11 million of these chains were shared by at least two donors. To remove PCR and sequencing errors, raw reads were error-corrected and collapsed into unique sequences using a nearest-neighbor algorithm that merged closely related sequences. CDR3 sequences were aligned to IMGT reference sequences to assign V, D and J gene segments. For a sequence to be retained, at least a six-nucleotide match to both a V gene segment and a J gene segment was required. A rearrangement counted as productive if the CDR3 had no stop codons and remained in frame with V and J, and every other rearrangement counted as non-productive. Following IMGT convention, CDR3 was defined as the stretch from the second conserved V-encoded cysteine to the conserved J-encoded phenylalanine. Sequences without an unambiguous match to a single V gene segment were excluded from the earlier analysis of about 600 of the donors. In an earlier analysis of approximately 500 of the donors, a V segment was called functional when productive rearrangements were above 56.7%, and segregating when the standard deviation between donors exceeded 5%. To diagnose cytomegalovirus status from the catalog of TCR beta chain sequences, a statistical classification framework was built. A later analysis assigned V and J genes by comparing TCR nucleotide sequences with IMGT/GENE-DB human TR gene sequences. The TCRdist pipeline was used in a later analysis to assign CDR3 sequences and most-parsimonious VDJ recombination scenarios. In a later analysis, each TCR beta chain was defined by its CDR3 amino acid sequence together with its V-gene family, and reads without a unique V-gene family were excluded. In a later analysis, 500 to 650 highly shared, low-generation-probability nucleotide sequences were removed to address suspected cross-contamination and a sequencing artifact. In a later analysis, a clonal expansion index for each public chain was calculated from normalized within-repertoire ranks of inferred template counts. In a later analysis, generation probabilities were computed using a VDJ recombination model fitted to out-of-frame rearrangements, and the results were checked against IGoR. Hypergeometric tests were used in a later analysis to score TCR-TCR, TCR-HLA and TCR-CMV co-occurrence, with a repertoire-size bias correction applied to the TCR pairs. To estimate false discovery rates, a later analysis permuted the HLA or CMV assignments 20 times. In a later analysis, co-occurring TCRs were grouped with DBSCAN, and TCRdist sequence similarity was added when clustering was performed within HLA-allele-positive subsets. Co-occurrence clustering excluded repertoires with fewer than 30,000 or more than 120,000 public chains, plus five with anomalous nucleotide sharing. The clones in this table, taken by TCRdb from immuneACCESS, are in-frame only. Not every clone is retained; where verified, under half of the shortfall comes from an unresolved V gene, and the cause of the rest is unknown. The D gene and trimming were derived from the DNA, and the V and J assignments and clone size from that table. Across this sample there are around 100,000 clones, with approximately 78% seen only once. The ten top clones hold roughly 23% of the sample.

In total, more than 500 healthy bone marrow donors made up the cohort. All cohort members were sampled while nominally healthy, although unrecorded immune exposures were likely present. The donor was CMV seropositive and was included in the group of about 290 seropositive cohort members. Each donor provided a peripheral blood sample, and peripheral blood mononuclear cells were used for TCR beta sequencing. Genomic DNA was extracted from the blood cell samples with the Qiagen DNeasy Blood Extraction Kit. For this clone: It lacks a known antigen. No per-base quality is available; no much larger clone lies one base away.

V is trimmed back by 4 bases and J by 6 bases, and the junction contains 2 bases that no gene match accounts for. From a lookup of the germline V gene, CDR1 and CDR2 are SGHRS and YFSETQ. From cysteine to phenylalanine, the CDR3 is 13 amino acids long. The only DNA kept is the CDR3, 39 bases in frame from the first base. Material: PBMCs. The V and J segments used are TRBV5-1 and TRBJ2-1; 9 bases in the middle match TRBD2. The source of this sequence is a man aged 25-45 years in good health and CMV-seropositive. The nucleotides are TGCGCCAGCAGCCGTAGCGGGAGCAATGAGCAGTTCTTC. This yields the protein CASSRSGSNEQFF.